These 14 T cell receptor beta chains came from one sample sequenced in a study of T cell responses to AZD1222 COVID-19 vaccine. Libraries were prepared by immunoSEQ multiplex PCR; TCRdb keeps only in-frame clonotypes and omits some of them. The repertoire holds tens of thousands of clones, with around 90% as singletons. The source material was peripheral blood, sampled 28 days after the second AZD1222 dose. Receptors originate from an adult who received the AZD1222 COVID-19 vaccine.

The rearrangement uses TRBV28 and TRBJ1-5; D uncertain. Germline V lookup: CDR1 MDHEN, CDR2 SYDVKM. The CDR3 sequence is 12 residues long. V was trimmed by 4 bases and J by 6 bases, leaving 7 bases between them. CDR3 bases: TGTGCCAGCAGTTCAACTCGTCAGCCCCAGCATTTT. Its protein product is CASSSTRQPQHF.

The sample holds one count of this clone. The rearrangement joins TRBV18 to TRBJ2-1; D perhaps matches TRBD2 (5 bases). Per the germline V gene, CDR1 is KGHSH and CDR2 is LQKENI. V was clipped by 5 bases and J by 5 bases, with 13 bases between them. This CDR3 contains 14 residues. The CDR3 DNA reads as TGTGCCAGCTCAAAATCCTCGGGGAACAATGAGCAGTTCTTC. The encoded protein is CASSKSSGNNEQFF.

The genes are TRBV6-1 and TRBJ2-2, with 9 bases matching TRBD1. The J segment lost 7 bases and the V segment lost 5 bases, leaving 8 bases of the junction unmatched. The V gene's germline CDR1 is MNHNS and CDR2 SASEGT. This CDR3 has 15 amino acids. The CDR3 nucleotides read TGTGCCAGCAGTAAACATCGGGACAGGGTCGGGGAGCTGTTTTTT. Its protein product is CASSKHRDRVGELFF.

The J gene is TRBJ1-5, the V gene TRBV2; 11 nucleotides align to TRBD1. The trim removed 3 bases at V and 9 bases at J, leaving 4 bases unmatched. CDR1 is SNHLY and CDR2 is FYNNEI in the germline V gene. The CDR3 has 14 amino acids. CDR3 nucleotides: TGTGCCAGCAGTGAGGGACAGGGGGTAGGGCCCCAGCATTTT. Its translation is CASSEGQGVGPQHF. Looking up the rest from reference TRBV2 and TRBJ1-5 gives the full variable domain: EPEVTQTPSHQVTQMGQEVILRCVPISNHLYFYWYRQILGQKVEFLVSFYNNEISEKSEIFDDQFSVERPDGSNFTLKIRSTKLEDSAMYFCASSEGQGVGPQHFGDGTRLSIL.

This clone was seen just once. V is TRBV2 and J is TRBJ1-1; weak D call: TRBD1 (5 bases). Germline assignment: CDR1 SNHLY and CDR2 FYNNEI. The CDR3 sequence is 13 residues long. V lost 6 bases and J 1 base, leaving 9 bases between the germline ends. CDR3 bases: TGTGCCAGCAGAAGACAGCAGAACACTGAAGCTTTCTTT. It is translated as CASRRQQNTEAFF.

The chain employs TRBV3-1 (or the pseudogene TRBV3-2) and TRBJ2-1; D could derive from TRBD1 or TRBD2 (5 bases each). This CDR3 has 13 amino acids. The germline gives CDR1 LGHDT, CDR2 YNNKEL (reference sequence). V lost 6 bases and J lost 7, with 13 bases in between. The DNA for the CDR3 is TGTGCCAGCAGTTCCGGGACCGCAAATGAGCAGTTCTTC. It encodes CASSSGTANEQFF.

The chain uses TRBV2 and TRBJ1-5; possible D gene TRBD1, 6 bases. Trimming pared 6 bases from V and 2 bases from J, leaving 14 bases between. Germline CDR1 and CDR2: SNHLY and FYNNEI. The CDR3 length is 15 residues. In DNA form, the CDR3 reads TGTGCCAGCAGCGGCAGGGGTTTTGGCAATCAGCCCCAGCATTTT. Amino acids: CASSGRGFGNQPQHF. Based on the CDR3 plus reference TRBV2 and TRBJ1-5, the full variable domain is EPEVTQTPSHQVTQMGQEVILRCVPISNHLYFYWYRQILGQKVEFLVSFYNNEISEKSEIFDDQFSVERPDGSNFTLKIRSTKLEDSAMYFCASSGRGFGNQPQHFGDGTRLSIL.

This rearrangement joins TRBV6-2 or TRBV6-3 to TRBJ2-5, with unresolved D. The CDR3 contains 14 residues. CDR1 is MNHEY and CDR2 is SVGEGT in the germline V gene. Trimming took 7 bases from V and 0 from J, leaving 12 bases between them. The CDR3 DNA follows: TGTGCCAGCATCCCTTCGCGGAACCAAGAGACCCAGTACTTC. Its protein product is CASIPSRNQETQYF.

The chain links TRBV27 to TRBJ1-6, with TRBD1 as a possible D gene (5 bases). V dropped 4 bases and J dropped 3 bases, with 10 bases sitting between them. The germline gives CDR1 MNHEY, CDR2 SMNVEV (reference sequence). This CDR3 has 15 amino acids. In nucleotides, the CDR3 is TGTGCCAGCAGTTCACTCCAGGGCTATAATTCACCCCTCCACTTT. This encodes CASSSLQGYNSPLHF.

The V gene is TRBV27, the J gene TRBJ2-7; no definite D call. The CDR3 has 15 amino acids. Trimming took 5 bases from V and 0 from J, leaving 14 bases between them. Germline CDR1 MNHEY, CDR2 SMNVEV (reference sequence). This CDR3 is CASSTTVENSYEQYF. The CDR3 DNA sequence: TGTGCCAGCAGTACCACAGTGGAAAACTCCTACGAGCAGTACTTC.

This sequence joins TRBV28 and TRBJ1-2, with 10 bases matching TRBD1. The germline V gene has CDR1 MDHEN and CDR2 SYDVKM. The CDR3 runs to 14 residues. V shed 6 bases, J shed 4 bases, and the junction held 5 bases outside the gene matches. CDR3 nucleotide sequence: TGTGCCAGCAGGGGACAGGGGCTGATCTATGGCTACACCTTC. It is translated as CASRGQGLIYGYTF.

The gene calls are TRBV27 and TRBJ1-6; 8 bases are a match to TRBD1. The CDR3 length is 14 residues. Germline V CDR1 and CDR2: MNHEY, SMNVEV (reference sequence). V lost 4 bases, J lost 9 bases, and 5 bases stayed unmatched. CDR3: CASSYGQGGSPLHF. DNA of the CDR3: TGTGCCAGCAGTTACGGACAGGGAGGTTCACCCCTCCACTTT.

The gene calls are TRBV7-8 and TRBJ2-3, with D unresolved. This CDR3 region has 14 residues. Trimming left V 5 bases short and J 2 bases short, with 11 bases between. CDR1 is SGHVS, CDR2 FQNEAQ, per germline. The CDR3 loop is CASSPKENTDTQYF. CDR3 nucleotide sequence: TGTGCCAGCAGCCCGAAGGAAAACACAGATACGCAGTATTTT.

This clone was seen a handful of times. The chain recombines TRBV5-1 with TRBJ1-3; unclear D gene. There are 16 residues in the CDR3. CDR1 is SGHRS, CDR2 YFSETQ, per germline. The V and J ends lost 0 bases and 0 bases respectively, with 10 bases between them. The CDR3 sequence is CASSLGTLNSGNTIYF. The CDR3 nucleotides read TGCGCCAGCAGCTTGGGAACCCTGAACTCTGGAAACACCATATATTTT.